A selection of T cell receptor beta chains follows, all from one sample in a study of blood T cells in healthy people across ages. TCRdb recomputed calls from the 5' RACE reads with MiXCR, one row per CDR3 protein. Here the sample spans 650,000 to 700,000 distinct CDR3 sequences, about 51% being singletons. Sequencing was performed on blood. Receptor source: a woman aged 80 or over in good health. Both conserved end residues are part of each CDR3. Fields, in order: V gene, J gene, D gene, clone size, CDR3 protein, CDR3 DNA. D genes are given only for firm matches. Rows may omit the clone size; those that give it use once, few, many or a size class.

TRBV2,TRBJ2-5,NA,many,CASTMTETQYF,TGTGCCAGCACAATGACGGAGACCCAGTACTTC
TRBV29-1,TRBJ2-1,TRBD2,NA,CSGEVPGGYNEQFF,TGCAGCGGGGAGGTTCCGGGAGGGTACAATGAGCAGTTCTTC
TRBV29-1,TRBJ2-4,NA,NA,CSVEETPGLSTTIQYF,TGCAGCGTTGAAGAGACCCCCGGTCTCTCAACGACCATTCAGTACTTC
TRBV18,TRBJ1-1,TRBD1,many,CASSPRDRGRRTEAFF,TGTGCCAGCTCACCACGGGACAGGGGGCGAAGGACTGAAGCTTTCTTT
TRBV4-2,TRBJ2-3,NA,NA,CASSQAKATDTQYF,TGTGCCAGCAGCCAAGCTAAGGCGACAGATACGCAGTATTTT
TRBV12-3/TRBV12-4,TRBJ2-3,NA,many,CASSSGTDTQYF,TGTGCCAGCAGTTCAGGGACAGATACGCAGTATTTT
TRBV13,TRBJ2-5,NA,NA,CASSLYSSLGEQYF,TGTGCCAGCAGCTTGTATTCTAGCTTGGGGGAGCAGTACTTC
TRBV12-3/TRBV12-4,TRBJ2-3,TRBD1,NA,CAGTPAPGTATDTQYF,TGTGCCGGCACGCCTGCACCCGGGACAGCAACAGATACGCAGTATTTT
TRBV29-1,TRBJ2-5,NA,few,CSVRDLQTNEQYF,TGCAGCGTTAGGGACTTGCAAACCAATGAGCAGTACTTC
TRBV5-1,TRBJ2-6,NA,few,CASSSQGFTGANVLTF,TGCGCCAGCAGCTCGCAGGGGTTTACCGGGGCCAACGTCCTGACTTTC
TRBV28,TRBJ2-1,NA,many,CAVGVNFDNEQFF,TGTGCCGTAGGGGTAAATTTCGACAATGAGCAGTTCTTC